Listed below are T cell receptor beta chains from one sample, sequenced in a study of blood T cell repertoires in COVID-19. Libraries were prepared by immunoSEQ multiplex PCR; TCRdb keeps only in-frame clonotypes and omits some of them. There are around 450,000 clones in the sample; about 85% occur only once, and roughly 1.9% lies in the top ten. Source material: PBMCs or T cells enriched from blood (not recorded which). The receptors were sampled from a woman aged 18-29 years with acute COVID-19. CDR3s leave out the opening cysteine and the closing phenylalanine or tryptophan. Rows may omit the clone size; those that give it use once, few, many or a size class.

>TRBV6-5|TRBJ1-1|-|12
ASSSQGPNTEAF
>TRBV7-9|TRBJ2-1|-|14
ASSQWSSGRNNEQF
>TRBV4-3|TRBJ2-1|-|15
ASSHPPGLADNNEQF
>TRBV23-1|TRBJ2-1|-|8
ASSPNEQF
>TRBV28|TRBJ2-1|-|12
ASSIRDLHNEQF
>TRBV4-3|TRBJ1-2|-|13
ASSQGKDRDYGYT
>TRBV11-2|TRBJ1-1|-|14
ASSLLGQRMNTEAF
>TRBV6-6|TRBJ2-7|-|10
ASRVGEGEQY
>TRBV5-3|TRBJ1-5|few|11
ARDERVLGPQH
>TRBV7-2|TRBJ2-7|-|12
ASSLTGGSYEQY
>TRBV6-5|TRBJ1-5|-|10
ASGRENQPQH
>TRBV19|TRBJ1-4|few|12
ASSMKGQVEKLF
>TRBV19|TRBJ1-2|-|10
ASRRTGDGYT
>TRBV6-4|TRBJ1-1|-|11
ASSGSAGEEAF
>TRBV3-1/TRBV3-2|TRBJ2-3|-|17
ASSQGGLGTSGGTDTQY
>TRBV28|TRBJ2-2|-|15
ASSPGGASRGTGELF
>TRBV6-5|TRBJ2-4|-|14
ASSYSEGATKNIQY
>TRBV5-6|TRBJ2-1|-|14
ASSPPSGGTYNEQF
>TRBV6-5|TRBJ1-6|-|10
ASAPGHSPLH
>TRBV7-3|TRBJ2-1|-|11
ASSLGPSREQF
>TRBV7-2|TRBJ2-3|-|12
ASSSVGPTDTQY
>TRBV9|TRBJ2-3|-|13
ASSKGGGLTDTQY
>TRBV5-4|TRBJ2-1|-|13
ASSPGGAPNNEQF
>TRBV6-5|TRBJ1-2|-|10
ASGPGIYGYT
>TRBV4-1|TRBJ1-5|-|15
ASSHPEQGGSNQPQH
>TRBV28|TRBJ2-7|-|10
ASSEVSYEQY
>TRBV13|TRBJ2-1|-|12
ASSPPPPRSEQF